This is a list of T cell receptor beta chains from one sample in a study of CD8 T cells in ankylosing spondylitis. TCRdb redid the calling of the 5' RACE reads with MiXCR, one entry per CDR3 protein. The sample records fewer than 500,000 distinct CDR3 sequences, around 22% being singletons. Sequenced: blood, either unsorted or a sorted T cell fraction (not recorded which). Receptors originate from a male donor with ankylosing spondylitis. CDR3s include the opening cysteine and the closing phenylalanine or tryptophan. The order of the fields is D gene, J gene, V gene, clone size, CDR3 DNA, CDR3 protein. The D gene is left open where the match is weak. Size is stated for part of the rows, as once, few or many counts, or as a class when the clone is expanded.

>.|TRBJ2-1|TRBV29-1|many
TGCAGCGTTTTCCGGGCTGCTAATGAGCAGTTCTTC
CSVFRAANEQFF
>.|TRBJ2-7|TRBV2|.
TGTGCCAGCAGGAGATACAGAGACTACGAGCAGTACTTC
CASRRYRDYEQYF
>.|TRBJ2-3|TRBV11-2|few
TGTGCCAGCAGCCCCATACTCGGCTACACAGATACGCAGTATTTT
CASSPILGYTDTQYF
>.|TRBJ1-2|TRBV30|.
TGTGCCGCGACCCGCAGGGTCTCGCGTTTC
CAATRRVSRF
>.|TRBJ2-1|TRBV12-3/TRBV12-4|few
TGTGCCAGCAGTCCCGACATGATCCCTAACTCCTACAATGAGCAGTTCTTC
CASSPDMIPNSYNEQFF
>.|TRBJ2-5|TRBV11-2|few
TGTGCCAGCAGCTTAGAAGTAGGGTCCCCAGAGACCCAGTACTTC
CASSLEVGSPETQYF
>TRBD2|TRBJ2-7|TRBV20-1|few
TGCAGTGCTGAGCCCCCTAGCGGGAGCTCCTACGAGCAGTACTTC
CSAEPPSGSSYEQYF
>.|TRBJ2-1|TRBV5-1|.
TGCGCCAGCAGCTTGGGTGGCAGATTCAATGAGCAGTTCTTC
CASSLGGRFNEQFF
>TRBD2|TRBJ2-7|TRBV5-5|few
TGTGCCAGCAGCCCGGGACTAGATCGTTACGAGCAGTACTTC
CASSPGLDRYEQYF
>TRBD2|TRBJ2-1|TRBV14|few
TGTGCCAGCAGCCGAGACCTAGCGGGGGGGCCGTTCGGGCAGTTCTTC
CASSRDLAGGPFGQFF
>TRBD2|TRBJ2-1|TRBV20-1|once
TGCTGCGTCGGGGGGCATAGCGGGAGTTACTACAATGAGCAGTTCTTC
CCVGGHSGSYYNEQFF
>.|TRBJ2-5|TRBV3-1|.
TGTGCCAGCAGCCAAGATCCATCGGAGCAAGAGACCCAGTACTTC
CASSQDPSEQETQYF
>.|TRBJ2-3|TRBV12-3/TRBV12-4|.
TGTGCCAGCAGTTTACGGGTCGATACGCAGTATTTT
CASSLRVDTQYF
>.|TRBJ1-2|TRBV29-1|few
TGCAGCGCCAGAGTCCAGTCTAGGGGCTACACCTTC
CSARVQSRGYTF
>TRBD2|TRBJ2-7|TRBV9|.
TGTGCCAGCAGCGTAGAAGCGGGAGGGCCCTACGAGCAGTACTTC
CASSVEAGGPYEQYF
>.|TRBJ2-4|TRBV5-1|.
TGCGCCAGCAGCCTGACGGGGAGCCACCGCGGAAACATTCAGTACTTC
CASSLTGSHRGNIQYF
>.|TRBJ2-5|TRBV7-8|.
TGTGCCAGCAGCTGGGACGAAGCCAAGCGGGCCCAGTACTTC
CASSWDEAKRAQYF
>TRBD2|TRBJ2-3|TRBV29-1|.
TGCAGCGCAGAACTAGCGGGAGTAGATACGCAGTATTTT
CSAELAGVDTQYF
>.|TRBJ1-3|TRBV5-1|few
TGCGCCAGCAGCTTGGATGGACTAGGGGCCGACACCATATATTTT
CASSLDGLGADTIYF
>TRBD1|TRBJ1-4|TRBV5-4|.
TGTGCCAGCAGCCGGACAGGGACTAATGAAAAACTGTTTTTT
CASSRTGTNEKLFF
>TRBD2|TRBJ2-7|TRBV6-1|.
TGTGCCAGCAGCTCGGGACTAGCGGGCCCCAGCTCCTACGAGCAGTACTTC
CASSSGLAGPSSYEQYF
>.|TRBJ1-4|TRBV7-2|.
TGTGCCAGCTCGGGCAGGTTAAACGAAAAACTGTTTTTT
CASSGRLNEKLFF
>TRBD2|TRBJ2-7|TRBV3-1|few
TGTGCCAGCAGTATAGCGGGCTACGAGCAGTACTTC
CASSIAGYEQYF
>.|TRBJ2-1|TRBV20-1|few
TGCAGTGCAATGACAGGGAGGTACAATGAGCAGTTCTTC
CSAMTGRYNEQFF
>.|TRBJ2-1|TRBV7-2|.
TGTGCCAGCAGCATACAGGGCTCCTACAATGAGCAGTTCTTC
CASSIQGSYNEQFF
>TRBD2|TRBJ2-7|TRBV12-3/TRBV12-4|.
TGTGCCAGCAGTATCCAGCGGGAGGGCTTCGAGCAGTACTTC
CASSIQREGFEQYF
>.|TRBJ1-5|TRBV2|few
TGTGCCAGCACCAAGGGCCTTAACAACCAGCCCCAGCATTTT
CASTKGLNNQPQHF
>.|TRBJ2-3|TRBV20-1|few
TGCAGTGCTACCGAGGGGCGGGGCAGCACAGATACGCAGTATTTT
CSATEGRGSTDTQYF
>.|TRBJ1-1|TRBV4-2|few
TGTGCCAGCAGCCTGGGGGGGGCAGGGGACACTGAAGCTTTCTTT
CASSLGGAGDTEAFF
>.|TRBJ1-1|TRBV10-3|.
TGTGCCATCAGTGCGGGACACACCACTGAAGCTTTCTTT
CAISAGHTTEAFF
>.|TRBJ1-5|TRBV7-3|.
TGTGCCAGCAGCTTAGGACATGGGCAGCCCCAGCATTTT
CASSLGHGQPQHF
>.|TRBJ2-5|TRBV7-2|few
TGTGCCAGCAGGGCCCAAGAGACCCAGTACTTC
CASRAQETQYF
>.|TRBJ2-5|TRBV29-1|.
TGCAGCGTTGGATCGGGCCAGGGGCGAGGGGGCCAGTACTTC
CSVGSGQGRGGQYF
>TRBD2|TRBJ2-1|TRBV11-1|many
TGTGCCAGCAGCTTACTTCCGGGACTAGCGGGAGACAATGAGCAGTTCTTC
CASSLLPGLAGDNEQFF
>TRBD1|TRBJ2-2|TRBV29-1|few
TGCAGCGTTGAGACCAGGGGGCATTTTGCCGGGGAGCTGTTTTTT
CSVETRGHFAGELFF
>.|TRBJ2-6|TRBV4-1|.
TGCGCCAGCAGCCTCGGACGGAACCTAGGAGTTGCTGGGGCCAACGTCCTGACTTTC
CASSLGRNLGVAGANVLTF
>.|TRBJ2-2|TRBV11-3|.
TGTGCCAGCAGCCAAAATACAGACACCGGGGAGCTGTTTTTT
CASSQNTDTGELFF
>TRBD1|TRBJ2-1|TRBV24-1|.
TGTGCCACCAGTGTCACAGGGGATGGTTCCTACAATGAGCAGTTCTTC
CATSVTGDGSYNEQFF
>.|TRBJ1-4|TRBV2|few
TGTGCCAGCACTCACGGATTTGGTAATGAAAAACTGTTTTTT
CASTHGFGNEKLFF
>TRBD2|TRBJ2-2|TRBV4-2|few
TGTGCCAGCAGCCCCATAACGCGGGAGTTCCCCCCCGGCGGGGAGCTGTTTTTT
CASSPITREFPPGGELFF
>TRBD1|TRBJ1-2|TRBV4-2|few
TGTGCCAGCAGCCAAGGTTTGGACAGGGCCCGAGGCTATGGCTACACCTTC
CASSQGLDRARGYGYTF
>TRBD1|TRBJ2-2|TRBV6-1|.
TGTGCCAGCATCCGGGACAGGGACACCGGGGAGCTGTTTTTT
CASIRDRDTGELFF
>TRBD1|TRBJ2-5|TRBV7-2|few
TGTGCCAGCAGCGTCCTACAGGGGCCCGGGGAGACCCAGTACTTC
CASSVLQGPGETQYF
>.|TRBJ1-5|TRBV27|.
TGTGCCAGCTTCTACAGTGACGAGACAGATCAGCCCCAGCATTTT
CASFYSDETDQPQHF
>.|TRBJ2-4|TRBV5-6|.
TGTGCCAGCAGCCCCAGGGTAATGCAAAACATTCAGTACTTC
CASSPRVMQNIQYF
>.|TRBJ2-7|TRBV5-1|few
TGCGCCAGCAGTCCCCCCCCGGGGCTAGCGAACCGATACGAGCAGTACTTC
CASSPPPGLANRYEQYF
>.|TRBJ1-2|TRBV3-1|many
TGTGCCAGCAGCCAAGGGGGGAGTAACTATGGCTACACCTTC
CASSQGGSNYGYTF
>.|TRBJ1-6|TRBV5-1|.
TGCGCCAGCAGCTCGACCTACTCAGGGGATTCACCCCTCCACTTT
CASSSTYSGDSPLHF
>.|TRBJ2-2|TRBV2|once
TGTGCCAGCAGTAACCGGCAGGGAGACACCGGGGAGCTGTTTTTT
CASSNRQGDTGELFF
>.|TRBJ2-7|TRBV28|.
TGTGCCAGCAGCCGCCTGGACACATCCCCCCCTTACGAGCAGTACTTC
CASSRLDTSPPYEQYF
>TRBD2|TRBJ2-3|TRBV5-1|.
TGCGCCAGCAGCGAGGGGACTAGCGGAAGCTCAGATACGCAGTATTTT
CASSEGTSGSSDTQYF
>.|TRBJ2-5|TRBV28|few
TGTGCCAGCAGTTTGGGAGGAGAAGGGGGAGAGACCCAGTACTTC
CASSLGGEGGETQYF
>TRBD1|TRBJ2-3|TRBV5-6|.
TGTGCCAGCAGCTACACAGGGGATAGCACAGATACGCAGTATTTT
CASSYTGDSTDTQYF
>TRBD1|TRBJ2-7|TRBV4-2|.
TGTGCCAGCAGCCCGGACAGGGCTCGCCGGTCCTACGAGCAGTACTTC
CASSPDRARRSYEQYF